This TCR beta chain is from a study of T-cell reconstitution after alpha-beta-depleted transplantation in children. Preparation of the TCRbeta library involved a method that used unique molecular identifiers. TCRdb itself ran the PCR reads through MiXCR, one entry per CDR3 protein. The profile shows 250,000 to 350,000 distinct CDR3 sequences, about a quarter of them singletons. CDR1 and CDR2 from the germline V gene are MGHDK and SYGVNS. Trimming removed 7 bases at V and 10 bases at J, with 19 bases between. The CDR3 is 14 amino acids. This clonotype showed up just a few times. The J gene is TRBJ1-4, the V gene TRBV25-1, with no clear D. The receptor was derived from a male patient aged 10 to 17 who had a stem cell transplant for acute lymphoblastic leukemia, so the T cells may come from the graft donor. Sequenced material: PBMCs, mostly from graft donor cells, taken 180 days after TCRalphabeta/CD19-depleted stem cell transplant. The CDR3 sequence: CASTSSEGAVKLFF. CDR3 in DNA: TGTGCCAGCACCTCGTCGGAGGGAGCTGTAAAACTGTTTTTT. Full variable domain (remainder filled in from reference TRBV25-1 and TRBJ1-4): EADIYQTPRYLVIGTGKKITLECSQTMGHDKMYWYQQDPGMELHLIHYSYGVNSTEKGDLSSESTVSRIRTEHFPLTLESARPSHTSQYLCASTSSEGAVKLFFGSGTQLSVL.